This TCR beta chain was sequenced during a study of blood T cells in healthy people across ages. Notes on the study in general: Researchers report that TCR beta diversity correlated strongly with naive T cell percentage. As age increased, TCR beta diversity per million T cells fell in a roughly linear fashion.

Through a sample-barcoded 5' primer and a J-beta primer mix, a second PCR was run for roughly 6 to 11 cycles. The study obtained at least 2.5 million CDR3-containing paired-end reads from every sample. TCRdb reprocessed the 5' RACE reads via MiXCR and lists one record per CDR3 protein. The sample has some 1.5 million distinct CDR3 sequences; about 30% are singletons. About this clonotype itself: Its antigen is currently unknown.

The germline V and J ends were trimmed by 6 bases and 4 bases, with 15 bases remaining between them. The CDR3 has 15 residues. CDR1 is LGHDT, CDR2 YNNKEL, per germline (reference sequence). Sequencing input: blood. This clonotype was obtained from a woman under 40 in good health. The V call is TRBV3-1, the J call TRBJ1-4; maybe TRBD1 (5 bases). The CDR3 region is CASRYSGSYNEKLFF. As DNA, the CDR3 is TGTGCCAGCAGATATTCAGGGTCCTATAATGAAAAACTGTTTTTT.